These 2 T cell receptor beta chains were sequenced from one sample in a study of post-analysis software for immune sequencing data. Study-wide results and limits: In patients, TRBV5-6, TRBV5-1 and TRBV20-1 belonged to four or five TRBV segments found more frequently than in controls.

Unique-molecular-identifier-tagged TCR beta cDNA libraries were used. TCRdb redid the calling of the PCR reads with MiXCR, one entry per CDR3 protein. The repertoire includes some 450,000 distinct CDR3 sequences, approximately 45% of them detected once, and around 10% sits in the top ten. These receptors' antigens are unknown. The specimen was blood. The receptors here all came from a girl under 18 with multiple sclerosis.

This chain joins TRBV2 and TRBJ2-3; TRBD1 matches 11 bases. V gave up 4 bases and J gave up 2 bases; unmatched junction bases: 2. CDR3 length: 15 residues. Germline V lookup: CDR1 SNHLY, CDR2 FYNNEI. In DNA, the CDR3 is TGTGCCAGCAGTGGGACAGGGGGCCCCACAGATACGCAGTATTTT. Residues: CASSGTGGPTDTQYF.

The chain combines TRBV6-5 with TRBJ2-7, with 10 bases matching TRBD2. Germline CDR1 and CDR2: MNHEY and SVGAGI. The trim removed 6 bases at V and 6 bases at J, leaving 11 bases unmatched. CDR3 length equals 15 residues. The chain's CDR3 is CASSTPLAGASEQYF. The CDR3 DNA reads TGTGCCAGCAGCACGCCTCTAGCGGGAGCGTCCGAGCAGTACTTC.